This is a list of T cell receptor beta chains from one sample in a study of blood T cell repertoires in COVID-19. Produced via immunoSEQ multiplex PCR; TCRdb's table is partial and in-frame only. The table records under 250,000 clones, approximately 85% of them present only once. The sequenced sample was peripheral blood. All receptors come from a man older than 75 with acute or convalescent COVID-19. Both conserved end residues are part of each CDR3. D genes are given only for firm matches. Size tells how often a clone was seen (once, few, many) or the class of an expanded clone, and some rows leave it out.

J | D | V | size | CDR3 | DNA
TRBJ1-3 | TRBD1 | TRBV9 | NA | CASSLKGQGTGNTIYF | TGTGCCAGCAGCCTGAAGGGACAGGGTACTGGAAACACCATATATTTT
TRBJ2-7 | TRBD2 | TRBV11-2 | once | CASSFLLGGSEQYF | TGTGCCAGCAGCTTCCTCCTGGGGGGGAGCGAGCAGTACTTC
TRBJ1-1 | TRBD1 | TRBV18 | NA | CASSPRTGDEAFF | TGTGCCAGCTCCCCCAGGACAGGTGACGAAGCTTTCTTT
TRBJ2-3 | TRBD1 | TRBV11-1 | NA | CASSRRDRGADTQYF | TGTGCCAGCAGCCGCCGGGACAGGGGTGCAGATACGCAGTATTTT
TRBJ1-5 | TRBD1 | TRBV6-2/TRBV6-3 | few | CASGRDRVQPQHF | TGTGCCAGCGGCCGGGACAGGGTTCAGCCCCAGCATTTT
TRBJ2-1 | TRBD2 | TRBV2 | NA | CASIGLAVDSYNEQFF | TGTGCCAGCATAGGACTAGCGGTGGACTCCTACAATGAGCAGTTCTTC
TRBJ2-1 | TRBD1 | TRBV6-5 | NA | CASSPQGAEHNEQFF | TGTGCCAGCAGTCCTCAGGGGGCAGAACACAATGAGCAGTTCTTC
TRBJ2-2 | TRBD1 | TRBV2 | NA | CASRRQGAGELFF | TGTGCCAGCAGACGACAGGGGGCCGGGGAGCTGTTTTTT
TRBJ1-5 | NA | TRBV6-6 | NA | CASTPTAGNQPQHF | TGTGCCAGCACCCCGACAGCCGGAAATCAGCCCCAGCATTTT
TRBJ1-5 | NA | TRBV5-1 | NA | CASSWGGGTGNQPQHF | TGCGCCAGCAGCTGGGGAGGGGGTACGGGCAATCAGCCCCAGCATTTT
TRBJ2-5 | NA | TRBV27 | NA | CASRYRVLETQYF | TGTGCCAGCAGATACAGGGTCTTAGAGACCCAGTACTTC
TRBJ1-1 | NA | TRBV3-1/TRBV3-2 | NA | CASSPGDTEAFF | TGTGCCAGCAGCCCCGGGGACACTGAAGCTTTCTTT
TRBJ2-1 | NA | TRBV11-1 | NA | CASSHRGGPMGEQFF | TGTGCCAGCAGCCACCGAGGGGGTCCGATGGGTGAGCAGTTCTTC
TRBJ1-1 | NA | TRBV4-3 | NA | CASSEATGPTEAFF | TGCGCCAGCAGTGAAGCAACAGGGCCCACTGAAGCTTTCTTT
TRBJ2-5 | TRBD1 | TRBV10-3 | NA | CAISRQGAETQYF | TGTGCCATCAGTAGACAGGGGGCAGAGACCCAGTACTTC
TRBJ1-1 | TRBD1 | TRBV6-5 | NA | CASSTLTGKEAFF | TGTGCCAGCAGTACTCTGACAGGGAAAGAAGCTTTCTTT
TRBJ1-4 | NA | TRBV5-4 | NA | CASSRKDRENEKLFF | TGTGCCAGCAGCAGGAAGGACAGAGAGAATGAAAAACTGTTTTTT
TRBJ2-7 | TRBD1 | TRBV19 | NA | CASSMSGQAYEQYF | TGTGCCAGTAGTATGTCGGGACAGGCTTACGAGCAGTACTTC
TRBJ2-7 | TRBD1 | TRBV3-1/TRBV3-2 | NA | CASSQMGTGVYEQYF | TGTGCCAGCAGCCAGATGGGGACAGGGGTCTACGAGCAGTACTTC
TRBJ2-1 | TRBD2 | TRBV5-1 | NA | CASSVSGGSYNEQFF | TGCGCCAGCAGCGTTAGCGGGGGCAGCTACAATGAGCAGTTCTTC
TRBJ2-5 | TRBD2 | TRBV6-1 | NA | CASSQAGGRETQYF | TGTGCCAGCAGTCAAGCGGGGGGGCGAGAGACCCAGTACTTC
TRBJ1-2 | TRBD1 | TRBV2 | NA | CASRETGDDYGYTF | TGTGCCAGCAGAGAGACAGGGGACGACTATGGCTACACCTTC
TRBJ2-2 | NA | TRBV19 | NA | CASTQGPGELFF | TGTGCCAGTACGCAGGGGCCCGGGGAGCTGTTTTTT